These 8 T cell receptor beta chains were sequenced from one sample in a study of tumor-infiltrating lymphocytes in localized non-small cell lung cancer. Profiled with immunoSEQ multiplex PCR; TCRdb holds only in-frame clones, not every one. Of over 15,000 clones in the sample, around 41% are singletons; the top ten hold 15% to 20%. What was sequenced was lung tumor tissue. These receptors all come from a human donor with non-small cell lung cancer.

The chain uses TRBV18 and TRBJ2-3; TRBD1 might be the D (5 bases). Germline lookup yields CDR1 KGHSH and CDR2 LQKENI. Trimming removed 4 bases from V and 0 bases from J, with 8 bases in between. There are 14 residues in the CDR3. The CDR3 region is CASSLRTSTDTQYF. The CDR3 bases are TGTGCCAGCTCACTTAGGACAAGCACAGATACGCAGTATTTT.

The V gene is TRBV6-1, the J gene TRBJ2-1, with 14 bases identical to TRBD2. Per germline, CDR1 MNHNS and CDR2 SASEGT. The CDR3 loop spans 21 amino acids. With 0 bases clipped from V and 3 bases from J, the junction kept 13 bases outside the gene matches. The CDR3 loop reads CASSEALWLGLAGGHYNEQFF. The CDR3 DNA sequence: TGTGCCAGCAGTGAAGCGCTGTGGCTCGGACTAGCGGGGGGTCACTACAATGAGCAGTTCTTC.

The CDR3 reads CASRIPGQLYSNQPQHF. CDR3 nucleotide sequence: TGTGCCAGCAGAATTCCGGGACAGCTTTATAGCAATCAGCCCCAGCATTTT. The rearrangement uses TRBV28 and TRBJ1-5, with TRBD1 matching over 7 bases. The trim removed 6 bases at V and 0 bases at J, leaving 11 bases unmatched. Germline V gives CDR1 MDHEN, CDR2 SYDVKM. The CDR3 extends over 17 amino acids.

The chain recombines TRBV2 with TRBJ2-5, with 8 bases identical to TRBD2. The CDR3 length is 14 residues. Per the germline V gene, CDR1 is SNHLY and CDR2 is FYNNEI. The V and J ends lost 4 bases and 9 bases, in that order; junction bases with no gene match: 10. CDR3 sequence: CASSVRLAGVAQYF. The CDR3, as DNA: TGTGCCAGCAGTGTTAGGCTAGCGGGCGTGGCCCAGTACTTC.

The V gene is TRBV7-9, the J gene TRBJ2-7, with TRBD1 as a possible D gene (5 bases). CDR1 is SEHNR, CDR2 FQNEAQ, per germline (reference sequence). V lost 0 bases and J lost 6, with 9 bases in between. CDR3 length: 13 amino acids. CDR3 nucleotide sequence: TGTGCCAGCAGCTTAGCGCAGGGTTCCGAGCAGTACTTC. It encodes CASSLAQGSEQYF.

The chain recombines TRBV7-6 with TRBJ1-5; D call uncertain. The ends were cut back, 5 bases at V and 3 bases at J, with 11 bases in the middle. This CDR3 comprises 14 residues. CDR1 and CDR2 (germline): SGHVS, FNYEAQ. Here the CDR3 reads CASSPDTYNQPQHF. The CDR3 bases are TGTGCCAGCAGCCCTGACACCTACAATCAGCCCCAGCATTTT.

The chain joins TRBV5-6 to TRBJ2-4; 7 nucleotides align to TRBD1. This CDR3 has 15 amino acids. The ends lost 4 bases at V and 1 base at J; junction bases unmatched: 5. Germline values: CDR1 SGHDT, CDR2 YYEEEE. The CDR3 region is CASSRPGQAKNIQYF. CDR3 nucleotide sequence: TGTGCCAGCAGCCGACCGGGACAGGCCAAAAACATTCAGTACTTC.

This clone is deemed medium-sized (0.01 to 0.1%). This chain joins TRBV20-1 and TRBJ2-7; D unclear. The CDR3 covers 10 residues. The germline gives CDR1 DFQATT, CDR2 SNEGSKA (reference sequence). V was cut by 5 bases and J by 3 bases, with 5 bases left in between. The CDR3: CSAENYEQYF. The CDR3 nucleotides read TGCAGTGCTGAAAACTACGAGCAGTACTTC.